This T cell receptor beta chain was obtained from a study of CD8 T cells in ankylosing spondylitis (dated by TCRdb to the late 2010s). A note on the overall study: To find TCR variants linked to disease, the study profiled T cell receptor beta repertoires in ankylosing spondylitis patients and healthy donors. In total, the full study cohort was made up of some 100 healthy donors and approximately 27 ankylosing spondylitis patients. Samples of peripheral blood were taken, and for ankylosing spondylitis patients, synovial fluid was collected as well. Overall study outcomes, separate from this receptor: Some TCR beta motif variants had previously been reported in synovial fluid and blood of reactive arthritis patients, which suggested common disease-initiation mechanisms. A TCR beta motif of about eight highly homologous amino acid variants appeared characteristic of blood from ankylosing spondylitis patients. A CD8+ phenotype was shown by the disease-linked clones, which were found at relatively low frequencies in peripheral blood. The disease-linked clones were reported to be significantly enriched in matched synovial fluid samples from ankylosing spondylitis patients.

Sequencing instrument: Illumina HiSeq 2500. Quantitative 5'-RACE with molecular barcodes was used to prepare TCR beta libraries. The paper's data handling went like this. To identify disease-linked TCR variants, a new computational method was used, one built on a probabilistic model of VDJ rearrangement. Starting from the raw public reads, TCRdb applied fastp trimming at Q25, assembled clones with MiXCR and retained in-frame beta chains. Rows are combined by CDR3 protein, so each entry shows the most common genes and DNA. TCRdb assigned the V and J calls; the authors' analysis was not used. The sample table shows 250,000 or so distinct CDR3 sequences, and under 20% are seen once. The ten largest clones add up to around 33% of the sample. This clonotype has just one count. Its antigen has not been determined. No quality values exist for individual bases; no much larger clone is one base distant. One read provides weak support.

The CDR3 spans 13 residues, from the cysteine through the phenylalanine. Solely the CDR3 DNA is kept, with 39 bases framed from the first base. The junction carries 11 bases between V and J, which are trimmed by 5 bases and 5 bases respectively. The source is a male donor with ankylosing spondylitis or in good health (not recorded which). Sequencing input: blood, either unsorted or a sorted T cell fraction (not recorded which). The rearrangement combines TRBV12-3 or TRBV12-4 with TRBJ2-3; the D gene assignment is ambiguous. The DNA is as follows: TGTGCCAGCAGTCGCCCGCTTCTAGATACGCAGTATTTT. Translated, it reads CASSRPLLDTQYF.